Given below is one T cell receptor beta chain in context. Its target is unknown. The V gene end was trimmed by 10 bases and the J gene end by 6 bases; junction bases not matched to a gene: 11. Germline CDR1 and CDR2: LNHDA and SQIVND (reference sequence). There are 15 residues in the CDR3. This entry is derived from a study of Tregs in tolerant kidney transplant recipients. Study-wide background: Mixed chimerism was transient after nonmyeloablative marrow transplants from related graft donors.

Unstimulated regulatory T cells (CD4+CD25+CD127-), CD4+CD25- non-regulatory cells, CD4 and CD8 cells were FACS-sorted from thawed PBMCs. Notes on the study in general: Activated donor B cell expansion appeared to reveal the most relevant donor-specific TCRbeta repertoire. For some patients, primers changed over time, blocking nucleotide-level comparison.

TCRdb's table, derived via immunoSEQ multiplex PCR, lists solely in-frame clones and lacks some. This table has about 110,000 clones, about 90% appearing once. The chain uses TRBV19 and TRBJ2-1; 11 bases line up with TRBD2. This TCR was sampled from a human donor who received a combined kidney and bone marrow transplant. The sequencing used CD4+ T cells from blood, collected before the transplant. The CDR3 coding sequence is TGTGCCACGCTTAGACTAGCGGGAAAGTCCAATGAGCAGTTCTTC. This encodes CATLRLAGKSNEQFF. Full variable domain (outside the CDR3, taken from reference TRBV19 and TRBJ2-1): DGGITQSPKYLFRKEGQNVTLSCEQNLNHDAMYWYRQDPGQGLRLIYYSQIVNDFQKGDIAEGYSVSREKKESFPLTVTSAQKNPTAFYLCATLRLAGKSNEQFFGPGTRLTVL.